The 13 T cell receptor beta chains below all came from one sample that was sequenced in a study of cytomegalovirus exposure and HLA in healthy donors. PCR primers comprised 60 Vbeta and 13 Jbeta primers. The data were produced by immunoSEQ multiplex PCR, yet TCRdb's version contains in-frame clones alone and is incomplete. This repertoire shows approximately 120,000 clones, roughly 79% found once; its top ten account for about 2%. Sequencing was done on a sample of PBMCs. These receptor sequences come from a woman in her 30s in good health and CMV-seronegative.

This chain joins TRBV29-1 and TRBJ2-5, with TRBD1 matching 7 bases. CDR1 and CDR2 (germline): SQVTM, ANQGSEA. The CDR3 extends over 12 amino acids. V lost 6 bases, J lost 0 bases, and 1 base stayed unmatched. The CDR3 region is CSVGQHQETQYF. CDR3 in DNA: TGCAGCGTGGGACAGCACCAAGAGACCCAGTACTTC.

This clone was seen a single time. The J gene is TRBJ1-1, the V gene TRBV6-5, with D possibly matching TRBD1 (5 bases). There are 13 residues in the CDR3. Trimming took off 7 bases at V and 2 bases at J, with 11 bases between the two ends. CDR1 is MNHEY, CDR2 SVGAGI, per germline. The DNA of the CDR3 is TGTGCCAGCAAGGGGATGGGAAACACTGAAGCTTTCTTT. This codes for CASKGMGNTEAFF.

The chain couples TRBV19 to TRBJ1-5; D is perhaps TRBD1 (6 bases). Germline assignment: CDR1 LNHDA and CDR2 SQIVND (reference sequence). V lost 10 bases to trimming and J lost 4 bases, with 17 bases between them. This CDR3 is 14 amino acids long. In nucleotides, the CDR3 is TGTGCCACCCAAGGGGAAGGGGGAAATCAGCCCCAGCATTTT. It codes for CATQGEGGNQPQHF.

J is TRBJ2-7 and V is TRBV20-1; D not resolved. The length of the CDR3 is 11 residues. The V end was cut by 6 bases, the J end by 6 bases, with 12 bases between. CDR1 DFQATT and CDR2 SNEGSKA come from the germline V gene (reference sequence). This chain's CDR3 is CSAPRKTEQYF. The CDR3 DNA reads TGCAGTGCCCCGAGGAAGACCGAGCAGTACTTC.

The table lists this clone with a few counts. The rearrangement links TRBV7-6 to TRBJ2-5; D uncertain. Germline V gene lookup returns CDR1 SGHVS and CDR2 FNYEAQ. The CDR3 has 16 amino acids. V lost 5 bases and J lost 2, with 18 bases in between. The CDR3 spells CASSPFCGGVQETQYF. CDR3 coding DNA: TGTGCCAGCAGCCCCTTTTGCGGTGGCGTTCAAGAGACCCAGTACTTC.

The chain carries TRBV4-1 and TRBJ1-1; 9 bases map to TRBD1. This CDR3 is built from 16 residues. V shed 1 base, J shed 7 bases, and the junction held 10 bases outside the gene matches. The germline gives CDR1 MGHRA, CDR2 YSYEKL. As DNA, the CDR3 is TGCGCCAGCAGCCAAGGTCCCGGGACAGGGTACAGTGAAGCTTTCTTT. Translation: CASSQGPGTGYSEAFF.

The chain is built from TRBV9 and TRBJ1-2; 8 bases are a match to TRBD1. The CDR3 contains 15 residues. Germline V gene data show CDR1 as SGDLS and CDR2 as YYNGEE. J lost 3 bases, V lost 6 bases, and 10 bases had no gene match. The CDR3 nucleotides read TGTGCCAGCAACGGGCCAGGGGGCTTTGACTATGGCTACACCTTC. It yields the protein CASNGPGGFDYGYTF.

The genes are TRBV18 and TRBJ1-1; 7 bases agree with TRBD1. The germline CDR1 and CDR2 sequences are KGHSH and LQKENI. Trimming took 3 bases from V and 0 from J; bases not matched to a gene: 4. The CDR3 sequence is 15 residues long. The CDR3 region is CASSPPTGLNTEAFF. The CDR3 bases are TGTGCCAGCTCACCCCCGACAGGGTTGAACACTGAAGCTTTCTTT.

The chain links TRBV7-9 to TRBJ2-6; 10 bases are shared with TRBD1. This CDR3 region has 16 residues. Germline V gene lookup returns CDR1 SEHNR and CDR2 FQNEAQ (reference sequence). With V trimmed by 3 bases and J by 3 bases, 2 bases remained unmatched. The CDR3 loop reads CASSFGDRGGANVLTF. The CDR3 DNA reads TGTGCCAGCAGCTTTGGGGACAGGGGTGGGGCCAACGTCCTGACTTTC.

DNA of the CDR3: TGTGCCAGCAGACAGGACAGGGTGGGCACCGGGGAGCTGTTTTTT. Encoded protein: CASRQDRVGTGELFF. V gene TRBV7-2 combines with J gene TRBJ2-2, with 8 positions matching TRBD1. Looked up from germline, CDR1 is SGHTA and CDR2 is FQGNSA. There are 15 residues in the CDR3. The V and J ends lost 6 bases and 4 bases, in that order; junction bases with no gene match: 7. Full variable domain (rest looked up from reference TRBV7-2 and TRBJ2-2): GAGVSQSPSNKVTEKGKDVELRCDPISGHTALYWYRQSLGQGLEFLIYFQGNSAPDKSGLPSDRFSAERTGGSVSTLTIQRTQQEDSAVYLCASRQDRVGTGELFFGEGSRLTVL.

J is TRBJ2-1 and V is TRBV29-1; TRBD2 aligns across 13 bases. Germline-derived CDR1 and CDR2 are SQVTM and ANQGSEA. Germline trimming cut 3 bases from V and 7 bases from J; bases unmatched to any gene: 3. The CDR3 is made up of 14 amino acids. The CDR3 DNA reads TGCAGCGTTGATCGGACTAGCGGGAGTAATGAGCAGTTCTTC. This gives the protein CSVDRTSGSNEQFF.

The chain joins TRBV30 to TRBJ1-5, with D perhaps TRBD1 (6 bases). This CDR3 comprises 13 residues. Germline V CDR1 and CDR2: GTSNPN, SVGIG (reference sequence). V was clipped by 5 bases and J by 3 bases, with 11 bases between them. In nucleotides, the CDR3 is TGTGCCTGGGACCGGGACAACAATCAGCCCCAGCATTTT. Translated: CAWDRDNNQPQHF. The complete variable domain, with remaining parts taken from reference TRBV30 and TRBJ1-5, reads SQTIHQWPATLVQPVGSPLSLECTVEGTSNPNLYWYRQAAGRGLQLLFYSVGIGQISSEVPQNLSASRPQDRQFILSSKKLLLSDSGFYLCAWDRDNNQPQHFGDGTRLSIL.

The sample holds a few counts of this clone. J is TRBJ1-2 and V is TRBV9; the D gene is possibly TRBD1 (5 bases). Germline CDR1 and CDR2: SGDLS and YYNGEE. V was cut by 4 bases and J by 3 bases, with 13 bases left in between. This CDR3 has 14 amino acids. The CDR3 DNA reads as TGTGCCAGCAGCCCAAGGCCGACAGACTATGGCTACACCTTC. Encoded protein: CASSPRPTDYGYTF.